Below are 16 T cell receptor beta chains sequenced from a single sample in a study of OX40 agonist ivuxolimab in advanced cancers. Sequencing used immunoSEQ multiplex PCR; TCRdb keeps in-frame clones, though not all of them. The table records 50,000 to 75,000 clones, about 83% of them present only once. Here the sequenced sample was CD4+ or CD8+ T cells sorted from blood, taken in a trial of the OX40 agonist ivuxolimab. The receptors were gathered from an adult with an advanced solid tumor such as melanoma, head and neck, liver or kidney cancer.

J is TRBJ2-3 and V is TRBV7-2; D gene uncertain. In germline, CDR1 is SGHTA, CDR2 FQGNSA. V was clipped by 5 bases and J by 2 bases, with 14 bases between them. CDR3 length: 15 residues. The DNA of the CDR3 is TGTGCCAGCAGCACCCAGTCGGTAGCCACAGATACGCAGTATTTT. Amino acid sequence: CASSTQSVATDTQYF. Using reference TRBV7-2 and TRBJ2-3 for the parts outside the CDR3, the full variable domain is GAGVSQSPSNKVTEKGKDVELRCDPISGHTALYWYRQSLGQGLEFLIYFQGNSAPDKSGLPSDRFSAERTGGSVSTLTIQRTQQEDSAVYLCASSTQSVATDTQYFGPGTRLTVL.

The chain is built from TRBV30 and TRBJ2-3; D tentatively fits TRBD1 or TRBD2 (5 bases each). This CDR3 region has 14 residues. Trimming pared 7 bases from V and 2 bases from J, leaving 16 bases between. From germline, CDR1 is GTSNPN and CDR2 SVGIG (reference sequence). For the CDR3, the DNA is TGTGCCTCTGACCGGGGACGGAACACAGATACGCAGTATTTT. This codes for CASDRGRNTDTQYF.

The table lists this clone with a count of one. The rearrangement links TRBV6-6 to TRBJ2-7, with 8 bases identical to TRBD1. In germline, CDR1 is MNHNY, CDR2 SVGAGI (reference sequence). With 7 bases clipped from V and 4 bases from J, the junction kept 12 bases outside the gene matches. This CDR3 comprises 15 residues. This CDR3 is CASTHPQGAEYEQYF. In DNA, the CDR3 is TGTGCCAGCACCCACCCCCAGGGGGCGGAGTACGAGCAGTACTTC.

Worth noting for this clone: This specimen includes other DNA sequences encoding the same CDR3. The chain carries TRBV29-1 and TRBJ2-7; tentative D call: TRBD1 (5 bases). V was shortened by 3 bases and J by 2 bases, with 8 bases between the two germline ends. CDR3 length equals 12 residues. Germline V gene lookup returns CDR1 SQVTM and CDR2 ANQGSEA. The CDR3 DNA is TGCAGCGTTGACGACAGTGCCTACGAGCAGTACTTC. This sequence encodes CSVDDSAYEQYF.

This clone has a handful of counts. The rearrangement links TRBV5-1 to TRBJ1-5, with D unclear. With 0 bases removed from V and 7 bases from J, the gap between germline ends came to 8 bases. This CDR3 region has 13 residues. Germline loops: CDR1 SGHRS, CDR2 YFSETQ. This CDR3 is CASSLVGSQPQHF. The CDR3 bases are TGCGCCAGCAGCTTGGTTGGTAGCCAGCCCCAGCATTTT.

V gene TRBV11-2 combines with J gene TRBJ2-1; D unclear. The CDR3 is 16 amino acids. The germline V and J ends were trimmed by 5 bases and 1 base, with 15 bases remaining between them. The germline gives CDR1 SGHAT, CDR2 FQNNGV. The CDR3 region is CASSDTDKVSYNEQFF. The CDR3 coding sequence is TGTGCCAGCAGCGACACAGACAAGGTATCCTACAATGAGCAGTTCTTC. Full variable domain (rest looked up from reference TRBV11-2 and TRBJ2-1): EAGVAQSPRYKIIEKRQSVAFWCNPISGHATLYWYQQILGQGPKLLIQFQNNGVVDDSQLPKDRFSAERLKGVDSTLKIQPAKLEDSAVYLCASSDTDKVSYNEQFFGPGTRLTVL.

The chain has TRBV7-2 and TRBJ2-5; no definite D call. The J call could be wrong; TRBJ2-7 is a better fit for the DNA end. The CDR3 length is 13 residues. Germline values: CDR1 SGHTA, CDR2 FQGNSA. The CDR3, as DNA: TGTGCCAGCAGCTTAGGACGGTTTTACGAGCAGTACTTC. This codes for CASSLGRFYEQYF.

The rearrangement links TRBV7-2 to TRBJ1-2, with 9 nucleotides matching TRBD1. CDR3 length: 13 amino acids. Germline V gene sequence: CDR1 SGHTA, CDR2 FQGNSA. V shed 5 bases, J shed 8 bases, and the junction held 6 bases outside the gene matches. CDR3 sequence (DNA): TGTGCCAGCAGCCGACAGGGGGGACTGGGCTACACCTTC. Protein product: CASSRQGGLGYTF.

The rearrangement uses TRBV5-1 and TRBJ2-1; perhaps TRBD2 as D (6 bases). This CDR3 region has 16 residues. Germline assignment: CDR1 SGHRS and CDR2 YFSETQ. The V and J ends lost 0 bases and 0 bases respectively, with 10 bases between them. The CDR3 region is CASSLAGGNSYNEQFF. In DNA form, the CDR3 reads TGCGCCAGCAGCTTGGCCGGAGGGAACTCCTACAATGAGCAGTTCTTC.

CDR3 sequence reads: CASSLTGLQLEAFF. CDR3 DNA: TGTGCCAGCAGCTTGACAGGGCTGCAATTGGAAGCTTTCTTT. The V gene is TRBV5-4, the J gene TRBJ1-1; D is perhaps TRBD1 (6 bases). With 1 base removed from V and 8 bases from J, the gap between germline ends came to 15 bases. Germline CDR1 is SGHNT and CDR2 is YYREEE (reference sequence). The CDR3 is 14 amino acids.

In this sample, this clone turned up a few times. Within the sample, other DNA sequences also encode this same CDR3. The V call is TRBV5-1, the J call TRBJ2-6; no clear D. The germline V gene has CDR1 SGHRS and CDR2 YFSETQ. This CDR3 comprises 15 residues. Trimming took off 3 bases at V and 0 bases at J, with 7 bases between the two ends. The CDR3 spells CASSSTVSGANVLTF. Written as DNA, the CDR3 is TGCGCCAGCAGCTCAACGGTCTCTGGGGCCAACGTCCTGACTTTC. Full variable domain (missing parts from reference TRBV5-1 and TRBJ2-6): KAGVTQTPRYLIKTRGQQVTLSCSPISGHRSVSWYQQTPGQGLQFLFEYFSETQRNKGNFPGRFSGRQFSNSRSEMNVSTLELGDSALYLCASSSTVSGANVLTFGAGSRLTVL.

This clone was seen only a few times. V usage is TRBV4-3 and J usage is TRBJ1-3; no reliable D call. This CDR3 is 16 amino acids long. V was clipped by 3 bases and J by 0 bases, with 12 bases between them. The germline V gene has CDR1 LGHNA and CDR2 YSLEER. Here the CDR3 reads CASSHTQSNSGNTIYF. The DNA for the CDR3 is TGCGCCAGCAGCCACACACAGTCCAACTCTGGAAACACCATATATTTT.

This chain joins TRBV6-1 and TRBJ1-5, with D possibly being TRBD1 (5 bases). Trimming pared 3 bases from V and 5 bases from J, leaving 17 bases between. The CDR3 is 16 amino acids. Germline CDR1 MNHNS, CDR2 SASEGT. The CDR3 here is CASSDQAGRRDQPQHF. The CDR3 bases are TGTGCCAGCAGTGATCAGGCAGGGCGAAGGGATCAGCCCCAGCATTTT.

The J gene is TRBJ2-2, the V gene TRBV25-1; TRBD1 aligns across 7 bases. The V gene end was trimmed by 5 bases and the J gene end by 4 bases; junction bases not matched to a gene: 7. The length of the CDR3 is 15 residues. Germline loops: CDR1 MGHDK, CDR2 SYGVNS. The CDR3 coding sequence is TGTGCCAGCAGTAAAGGGACAGCCTCCACCGGGGAGCTGTTTTTT. Amino acids: CASSKGTASTGELFF. Based on the CDR3 plus reference TRBV25-1 and TRBJ2-2, the full variable domain is EADIYQTPRYLVIGTGKKITLECSQTMGHDKMYWYQQDPGMELHLIHYSYGVNSTEKGDLSSESTVSRIRTEHFPLTLESARPSHTSQYLCASSKGTASTGELFFGEGSRLTVL.

J is TRBJ2-5 and V is TRBV7-8; 9 bases map to TRBD1. Germline lookup yields CDR1 SGHVS and CDR2 FQNEAQ. CDR3 length: 15 residues. Germline trimming cut 5 bases from V and 6 bases from J; bases unmatched to any gene: 10. CDR3 in DNA: TGTGCCAGCAGCCCCCGGACAGGGGCTCAAAAGACCCAGTACTTC. The encoded protein is CASSPRTGAQKTQYF.

On this clone: At one end the junction does not follow the germline gene, possibly because of a read error. This chain joins TRBV5-1 and TRBJ2-7; TRBD1 matches 7 bases. Germline-derived CDR1 and CDR2 are SGHRS and YFSETQ. The CDR3 totals 14 residues. CDR3 sequence reads: CASSLGDRAYEQHF. The DNA for the CDR3 is TGCGCCAGCAGCTTGGGGGACAGAGCCTACGAGCAGCACTTC.